Listed here is a single T cell receptor (beta chain). Its antigen is unidentified. These data are taken from a study of OX40 agonist ivuxolimab in advanced cancers. The wider study: The patients received agonistic anti-OX40 (CD134) antibody ivuxolimab. Broader study findings: Some of the nonresponding patients also showed low levels of normalized T-cell clonal expansion. Partial responders at 0.1-3.0 mg/kg showed near-lowest clonal expansion.

Assay used: immunoSEQ multiplex PCR; TCRdb lists only in-frame clones, some missing. Among some 89,000 clones listed, approximately 79% were seen once. This CDR3 spans 13 amino acids. Trimming removed 0 bases at V and 3 bases at J, with 6 bases between. Per germline, CDR1 SGHRS and CDR2 YFSETQ. Specimen: CD4+ or CD8+ T cells sorted from blood, collected in a trial of the OX40 agonist ivuxolimab. The V call is TRBV5-1, the J call TRBJ2-5; unclear D gene. The TCR was taken from an adult with an advanced solid tumor such as melanoma, head and neck, liver or kidney cancer. The CDR3 sequence: CASSLVGEETQYF. The CDR3 bases are TGCGCCAGCAGCTTGGTGGGCGAAGAGACCCAGTACTTC. The full variable domain, rest sourced from reference TRBV5-1 and TRBJ2-5, is KAGVTQTPRYLIKTRGQQVTLSCSPISGHRSVSWYQQTPGQGLQFLFEYFSETQRNKGNFPGRFSGRQFSNSRSEMNVSTLELGDSALYLCASSLVGEETQYFGPGTRLLVL.